Listed below are T cell receptor beta chains from one sample, sequenced in a study of OX40 agonist ivuxolimab in advanced cancers. TCRdb's table, derived via immunoSEQ multiplex PCR, lists solely in-frame clones and lacks some. The sample has 90,000 to 95,000 clones, approximately 87% seen once; the top ten hold about 4%. This specimen consisted of CD4+ or CD8+ T cells sorted from blood, obtained in a trial of the OX40 agonist ivuxolimab. These receptors came from an adult with an advanced solid tumor such as melanoma, head and neck, liver or kidney cancer. Each CDR3 is given with its conserved first and last residue.

v_gene	j_gene	CDR3aa
TRBV11-2	TRBJ2-5	CASSLVQETQYF
TRBV2	TRBJ1-2	CAADTGGGYTF
TRBV11-3	TRBJ1-4	CASSLARAGGQKLFF
TRBV27	TRBJ2-2	CASSGTSGRNTGELFF
TRBV6-1	TRBJ1-5	CASTNLGVSNQPQHF
TRBV28	TRBJ1-3	CASLSGDSGNTIYF
TRBV7-2	TRBJ2-1	CASSTRRDNEQFF
TRBV7-9	TRBJ1-3	CASSLRTGAISGNTIYF
TRBV28	TRBJ2-1	CATITRTSGSNEQFF
TRBV7-9	TRBJ1-5	CASSLGGGFNQPQHF
TRBV9	TRBJ2-1	CASSQVLGTAYNEQFF
TRBV28	TRBJ2-7	CASSWTSFREQYF
TRBV6-5	TRBJ2-5	CASRFGGSGPETQYF
TRBV5-1	TRBJ1-4	CASSAGQELEKLFF
TRBV10-3	TRBJ1-1	CAISELVGPLNTEAFF
TRBV18	TRBJ2-6	CASSPSSSGANVLTF
TRBV28	TRBJ1-3	CASSLIGSSGNTIYF
TRBV7-9	TRBJ1-4	CASSGRDPRGKLFF
TRBV6-5	TRBJ1-1	CASKPGQGTWTEAFF